This TCR beta chain was recorded in a study of identical twins. Study observations and caveats: Reduced insertions were recorded for abundant cord blood beta clonotypes, with no such pattern in memory repertoires. Models underestimated TCR alpha sharing (out-of-frame) in monozygotic twins. Zero-insertion analyses were open to partial confounding by invariant MAIT and iNKT cells.

This CDR3 spans 13 amino acids. V was shortened by 6 bases and J by 4 bases, with 15 bases between the two germline ends. CDR1 SQVTM and CDR2 ANQGSEA come from the germline V gene. As for this clonotype: Its antigen is currently unknown.

MiXCR was run by TCRdb on the 5' RACE reads, yielding one entry per CDR3 protein. The table shows approximately 490,000 distinct CDR3 sequences, with 20% to 25% occurring only once. The same data also went into a second study, on yellow fever vaccine responses in identical twins.

Material: CD4+ T cells sorted from blood. The receptor's source is a woman aged 18-30 years in good health. The V and J genes are TRBV29-1 and TRBJ1-1, with D perhaps TRBD1 (6 bases). The CDR3 bases are TGCAGCGTAGCCAGGGGCCTATTCACTGAAGCTTTCTTT. This gives the protein CSVARGLFTEAFF.